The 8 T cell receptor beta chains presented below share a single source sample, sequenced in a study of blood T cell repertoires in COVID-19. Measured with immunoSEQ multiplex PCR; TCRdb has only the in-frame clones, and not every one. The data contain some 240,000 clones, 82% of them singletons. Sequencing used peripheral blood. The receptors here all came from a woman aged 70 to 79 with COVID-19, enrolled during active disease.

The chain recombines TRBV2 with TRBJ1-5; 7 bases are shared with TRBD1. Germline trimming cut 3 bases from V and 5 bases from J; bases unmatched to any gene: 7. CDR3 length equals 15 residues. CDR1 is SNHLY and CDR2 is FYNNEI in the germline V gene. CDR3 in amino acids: CASSDRGIRDQPQHF. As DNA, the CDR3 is TGTGCCAGCAGTGACAGGGGGATTAGGGATCAGCCCCAGCATTTT. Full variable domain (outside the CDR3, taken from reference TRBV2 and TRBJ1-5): EPEVTQTPSHQVTQMGQEVILRCVPISNHLYFYWYRQILGQKVEFLVSFYNNEISEKSEIFDDQFSVERPDGSNFTLKIRSTKLEDSAMYFCASSDRGIRDQPQHFGDGTRLSIL.

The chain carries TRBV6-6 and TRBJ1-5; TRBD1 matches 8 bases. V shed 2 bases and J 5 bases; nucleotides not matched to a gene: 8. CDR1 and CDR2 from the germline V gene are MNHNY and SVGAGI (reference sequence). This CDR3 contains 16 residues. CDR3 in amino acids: CASSYRWTGRHQPQHF. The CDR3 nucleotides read TGTGCCAGCAGTTACCGATGGACAGGGAGGCATCAGCCCCAGCATTTT.

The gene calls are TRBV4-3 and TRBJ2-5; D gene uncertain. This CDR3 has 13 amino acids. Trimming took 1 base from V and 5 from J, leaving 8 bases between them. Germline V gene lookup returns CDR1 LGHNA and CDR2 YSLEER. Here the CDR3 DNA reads TGCGCCAGCAGCCAAGGGCAGTGGGAGACCCAGTACTTC. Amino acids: CASSQGQWETQYF.

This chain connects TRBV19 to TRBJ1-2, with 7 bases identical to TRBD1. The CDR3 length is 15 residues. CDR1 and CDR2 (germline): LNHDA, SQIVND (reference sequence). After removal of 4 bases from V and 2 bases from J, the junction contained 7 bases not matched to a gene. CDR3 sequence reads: CASSKVETGNYGYTF. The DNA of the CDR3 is TGTGCCAGTAGTAAGGTTGAGACAGGGAACTATGGCTACACCTTC.

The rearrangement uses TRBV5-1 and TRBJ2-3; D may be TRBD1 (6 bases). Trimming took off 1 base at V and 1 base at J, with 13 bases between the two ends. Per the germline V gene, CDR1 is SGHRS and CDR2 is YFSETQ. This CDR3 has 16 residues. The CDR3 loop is CASSLLQGEGTDTQYF. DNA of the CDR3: TGCGCCAGCAGCTTGTTACAGGGTGAGGGCACAGATACGCAGTATTTT.

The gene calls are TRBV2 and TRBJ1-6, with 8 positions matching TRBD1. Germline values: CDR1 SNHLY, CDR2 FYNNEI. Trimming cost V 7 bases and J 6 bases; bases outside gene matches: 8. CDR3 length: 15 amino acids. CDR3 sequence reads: CASIKDRAGNSPLHF. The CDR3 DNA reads TGTGCCAGCATTAAGGACAGGGCGGGTAATTCACCCCTCCACTTT.

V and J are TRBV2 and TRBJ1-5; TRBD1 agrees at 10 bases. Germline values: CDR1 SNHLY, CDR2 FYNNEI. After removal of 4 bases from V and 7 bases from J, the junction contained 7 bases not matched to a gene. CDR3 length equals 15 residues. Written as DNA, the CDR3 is TGTGCCAGCAGTGCTGACAGGGGGCCCTGGCAGCCCCAGCATTTT. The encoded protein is CASSADRGPWQPQHF.

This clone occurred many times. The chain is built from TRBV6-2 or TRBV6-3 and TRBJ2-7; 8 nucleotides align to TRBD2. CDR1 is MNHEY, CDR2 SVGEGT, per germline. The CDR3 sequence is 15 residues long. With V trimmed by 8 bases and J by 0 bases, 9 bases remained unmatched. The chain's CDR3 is CASRSSGLSSYEQYF. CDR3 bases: TGTGCCAGCCGTTCTAGCGGGTTGAGCTCCTACGAGCAGTACTTC.